The clone carrying this T cell receptor beta chain has a count of ten or more. What it recognizes is unknown. iRepertoire HTBI primers and Arm-PCR of CDR3 regions built TCR beta libraries. One entry per CDR3 protein results from TCRdb running MiXCR on the multiplex PCR reads. The sample lists around 460,000 distinct CDR3 sequences; 20% to 25% were seen once. The entry originates in a study of regulatory T cells in long-lasting Graves disease. Study information: More than 5 years of antithyroid drugs with positive TSH receptor antibodies defined persistent Graves' disease. Findings and limits, study-wide: TRBV28, TRBJ1-2 and TRBJ2-5 were segments that persistent disease favored. Newly diagnosed Graves' patients had higher TCR diversity than persistent ones.

Time point of the sample: persistent/refractory GD, antithyroid drugs over 5 years with positive TRAb. Generation of the TCR library employed RNA extracted from PBMCs. Diagnoses of Graves' disease were made by American Thyroid Association guidelines. Germline CDR1 is SQVTM and CDR2 is ANQGSEA. This CDR3 is built from 14 residues. Losses at the gene ends were 5 bases for V and 7 bases for J; bases not matched to a gene: 11. The receptor was isolated from a female donor with Graves disease. This material consisted of peripheral blood mononuclear cells (PBMCs), taken when the disease was refractory, from a patient treated with antithyroid drugs. The chain employs TRBV29-1 and TRBJ1-5, with 7 bases that match TRBD1. CDR3 protein: CSVNRQGIRQPQHF. The CDR3 nucleotides are TGCAGCGTTAATCGACAGGGTATCAGGCAGCCCCAGCATTTT.